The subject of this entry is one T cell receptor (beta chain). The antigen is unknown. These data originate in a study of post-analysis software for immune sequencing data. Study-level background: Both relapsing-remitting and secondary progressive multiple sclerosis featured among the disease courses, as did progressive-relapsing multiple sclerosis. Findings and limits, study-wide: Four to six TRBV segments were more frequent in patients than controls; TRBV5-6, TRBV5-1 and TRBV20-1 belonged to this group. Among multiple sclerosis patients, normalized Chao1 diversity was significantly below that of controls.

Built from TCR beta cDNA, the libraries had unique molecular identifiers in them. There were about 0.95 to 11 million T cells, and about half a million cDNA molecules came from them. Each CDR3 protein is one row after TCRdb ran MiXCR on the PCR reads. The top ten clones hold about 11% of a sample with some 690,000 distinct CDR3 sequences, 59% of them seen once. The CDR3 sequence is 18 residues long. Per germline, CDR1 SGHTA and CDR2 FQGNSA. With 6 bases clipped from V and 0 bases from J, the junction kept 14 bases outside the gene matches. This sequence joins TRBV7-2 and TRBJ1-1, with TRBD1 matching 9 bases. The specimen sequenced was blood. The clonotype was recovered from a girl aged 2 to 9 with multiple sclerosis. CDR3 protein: CASSPPGTGSLMNTEAFF. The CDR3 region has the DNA TGTGCCAGCAGTCCTCCCGGGACAGGGTCTCTTATGAACACTGAAGCTTTCTTT.